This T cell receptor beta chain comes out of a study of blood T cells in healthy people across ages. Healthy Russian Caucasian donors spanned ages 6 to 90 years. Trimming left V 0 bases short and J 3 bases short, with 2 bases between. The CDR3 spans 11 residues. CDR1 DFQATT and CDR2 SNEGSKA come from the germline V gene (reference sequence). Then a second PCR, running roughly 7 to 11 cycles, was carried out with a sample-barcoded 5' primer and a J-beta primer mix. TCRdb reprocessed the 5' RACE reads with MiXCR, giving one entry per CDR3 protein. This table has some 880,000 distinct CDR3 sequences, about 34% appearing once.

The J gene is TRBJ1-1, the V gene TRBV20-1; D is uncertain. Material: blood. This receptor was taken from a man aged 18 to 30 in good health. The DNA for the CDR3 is TGCAGTGCTAGAGAGTACACTGAAGCTTTCTTT. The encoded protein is CSAREYTEAFF.